A few counts support the clone carrying this TCR beta chain. These data belong to a study of CD8 T cells in ankylosing spondylitis. V was shortened by 5 bases and J by 0 bases, with 14 bases between the two germline ends. CDR3 length: 15 amino acids. Germline CDR1 MNHNS, CDR2 SASEGT. Construction of TCR beta libraries was performed using quantitative 5'-RACE with molecular barcodes. TCRdb called the 5' RACE reads again in MiXCR, with one record for every CDR3 protein. The repertoire holds roughly 230,000 distinct CDR3 sequences, with roughly 18% as singletons. The gene calls are TRBV6-1 and TRBJ2-7; no clear D. This receptor was taken from a male donor with ankylosing spondylitis or in good health (not recorded which). Sequenced material: blood, either unsorted or a sorted T cell fraction (not recorded which). CDR3: CASSIDPSSSYEQYF. The CDR3 DNA follows: TGTGCCAGCAGTATTGACCCCTCCAGCTCCTACGAGCAGTACTTC.